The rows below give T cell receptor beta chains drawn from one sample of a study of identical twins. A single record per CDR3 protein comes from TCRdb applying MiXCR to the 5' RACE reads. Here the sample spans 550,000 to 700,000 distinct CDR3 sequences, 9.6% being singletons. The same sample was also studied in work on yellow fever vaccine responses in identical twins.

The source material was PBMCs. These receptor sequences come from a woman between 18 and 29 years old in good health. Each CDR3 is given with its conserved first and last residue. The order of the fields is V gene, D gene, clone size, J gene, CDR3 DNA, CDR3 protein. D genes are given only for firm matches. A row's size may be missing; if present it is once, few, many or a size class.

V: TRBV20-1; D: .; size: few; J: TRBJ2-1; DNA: TGCAGTGCTGCAGAGTACAATGAGCAGTTCTTC; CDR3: CSAAEYNEQFF
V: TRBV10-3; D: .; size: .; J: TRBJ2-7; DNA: TGTGCCATCAGTGATATTCACCTCTACGAGCAGTACTTC; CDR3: CAISDIHLYEQYF
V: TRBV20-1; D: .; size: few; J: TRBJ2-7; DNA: TGCAGTGCCCCCCACGCCACGGAAGAGCAGTACTTC; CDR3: CSAPHATEEQYF
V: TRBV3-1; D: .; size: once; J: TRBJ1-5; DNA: TGTGCCAGCAGCCAAGGTCAGGGTCAGGTTCCCCAGCATTTT; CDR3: CASSQGQGQVPQHF
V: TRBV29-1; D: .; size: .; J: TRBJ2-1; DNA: TGCAGCGTTAATAGGGGTGGCTATGAGCAGTTCTTC; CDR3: CSVNRGGYEQFF
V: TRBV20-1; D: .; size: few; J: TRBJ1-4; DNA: TGCAGTGCTAGAGATCGACCTAGTAATGAAAAACTGTTTTTT; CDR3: CSARDRPSNEKLFF
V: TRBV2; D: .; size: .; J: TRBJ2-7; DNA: TGTGCCAGCAGAGAGACAGAGTCCTACGAGCAGTACTTC; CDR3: CASRETESYEQYF
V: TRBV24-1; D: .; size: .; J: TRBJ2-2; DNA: TGTGCCACTGCATGGGGCGGGGAGCTGTTTTTT; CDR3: CATAWGGELFF
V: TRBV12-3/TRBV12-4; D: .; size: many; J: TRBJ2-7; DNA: TGTGCCAGCAGTACCCCAACAGGGATCTACGAGCAGTACTTC; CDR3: CASSTPTGIYEQYF
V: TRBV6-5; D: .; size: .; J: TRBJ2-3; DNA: TGTGCCAGCAGTTACGGCGAGGGGTCCTTTACGCAGTATTTT; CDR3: CASSYGEGSFTQYF
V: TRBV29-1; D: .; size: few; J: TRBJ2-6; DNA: TGCAGCGTTGAGGGGGTATCAGGCTCTGGGGCCAACGTCCTGACTTTC; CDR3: CSVEGVSGSGANVLTF
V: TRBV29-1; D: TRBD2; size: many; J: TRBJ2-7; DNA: TGCAGCGCCGGGACTAGCGGGAGGATCTACGAGCAGTACTTC; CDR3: CSAGTSGRIYEQYF
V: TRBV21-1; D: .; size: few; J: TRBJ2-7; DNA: TGTGCCAGCACCACCCTGGCACTAGCGGGGGACCCATACGAGCAGTACTTC; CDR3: CASTTLALAGDPYEQYF
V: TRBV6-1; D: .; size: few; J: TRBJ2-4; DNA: TGTGCCAGCAGAGCACAGGGAACCAAAAACATTCAGTACTTC; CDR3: CASRAQGTKNIQYF
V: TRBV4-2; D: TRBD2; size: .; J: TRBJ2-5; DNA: TGTGCCAGCAGGGAGGGAATCGGGACTAGCGGGGCCCAAGAGACCCAGTACTTC; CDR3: CASREGIGTSGAQETQYF
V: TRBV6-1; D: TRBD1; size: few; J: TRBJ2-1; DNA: TGTGCCAGCAGTACAGGGGTATCGTACAATGAGCAGTTCTTC; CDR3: CASSTGVSYNEQFF
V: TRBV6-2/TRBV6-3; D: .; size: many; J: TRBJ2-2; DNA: TGTGCCAGCAGTCGTGGGGGCGGGGAGCTGTTTTTT; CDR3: CASSRGGGELFF